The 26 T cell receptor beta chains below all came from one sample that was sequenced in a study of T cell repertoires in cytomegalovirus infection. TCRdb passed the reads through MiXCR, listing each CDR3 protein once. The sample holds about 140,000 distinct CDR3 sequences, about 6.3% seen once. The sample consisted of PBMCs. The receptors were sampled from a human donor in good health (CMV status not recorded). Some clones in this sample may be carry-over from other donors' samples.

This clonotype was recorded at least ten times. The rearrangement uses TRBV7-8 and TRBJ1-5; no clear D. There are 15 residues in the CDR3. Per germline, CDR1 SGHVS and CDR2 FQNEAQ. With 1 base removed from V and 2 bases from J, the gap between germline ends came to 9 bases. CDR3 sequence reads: CASSLVSGGNQPQHF. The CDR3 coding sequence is TGTGCCAGCAGCTTAGTTTCGGGAGGCAATCAGCCCCAGCATTTT.

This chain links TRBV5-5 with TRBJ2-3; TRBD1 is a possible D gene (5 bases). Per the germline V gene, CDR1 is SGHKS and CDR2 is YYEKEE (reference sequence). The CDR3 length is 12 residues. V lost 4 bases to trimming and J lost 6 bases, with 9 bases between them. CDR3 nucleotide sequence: TGTGCCAGCAGCCCGACAGTCGATACGCAGTATTTT. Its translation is CASSPTVDTQYF.

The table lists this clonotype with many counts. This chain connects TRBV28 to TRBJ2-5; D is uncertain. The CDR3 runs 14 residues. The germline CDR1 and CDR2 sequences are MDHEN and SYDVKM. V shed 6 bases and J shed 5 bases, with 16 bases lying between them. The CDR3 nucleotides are TGTGCCAGCAGACTACGCTTGGGCTGGGAGACCCAGTACTTC. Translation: CASRLRLGWETQYF.

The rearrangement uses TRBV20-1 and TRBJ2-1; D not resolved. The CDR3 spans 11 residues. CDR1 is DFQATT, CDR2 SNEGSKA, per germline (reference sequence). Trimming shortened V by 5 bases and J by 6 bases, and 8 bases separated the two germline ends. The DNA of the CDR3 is TGCAGTGCTCCCGCTTTCAATGAGCAGTTCTTC. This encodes CSAPAFNEQFF.

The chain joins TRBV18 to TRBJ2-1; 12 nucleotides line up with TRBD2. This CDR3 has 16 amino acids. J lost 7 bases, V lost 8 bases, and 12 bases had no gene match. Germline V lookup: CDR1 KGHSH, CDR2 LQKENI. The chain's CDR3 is CASRRNLAGGPNEQFF. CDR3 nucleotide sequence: TGTGCCAGCCGACGAAACCTAGCGGGGGGGCCGAATGAGCAGTTCTTC.

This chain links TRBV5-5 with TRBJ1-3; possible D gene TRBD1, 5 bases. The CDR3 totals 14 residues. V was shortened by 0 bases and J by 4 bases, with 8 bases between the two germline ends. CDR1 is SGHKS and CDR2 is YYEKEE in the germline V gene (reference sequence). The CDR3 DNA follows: TGTGCCAGCAGCTTGGAGGGGAGAGGAAACACCATATATTTT. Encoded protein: CASSLEGRGNTIYF.

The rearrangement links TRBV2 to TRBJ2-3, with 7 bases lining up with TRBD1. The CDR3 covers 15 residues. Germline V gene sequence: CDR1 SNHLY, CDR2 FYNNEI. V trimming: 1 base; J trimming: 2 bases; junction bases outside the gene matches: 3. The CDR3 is CASSEDRGYTDTQYF. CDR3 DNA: TGTGCCAGCAGTGAAGACAGGGGTTACACAGATACGCAGTATTTT.

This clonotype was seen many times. The CDR3 DNA sequence: TGTGCCAGCAGTTACTCAATCGGGCTGGGGGGCTTGGGCTACGAGCAGTACTTC. This gives the protein CASSYSIGLGGLGYEQYF. The chain recombines TRBV6-6 with TRBJ2-7, with D perhaps given as TRBD1 or TRBD2 (6 bases each). V lost 0 bases to trimming and J lost 3 bases, with 21 bases between them. CDR3 length: 18 amino acids. Germline V gives CDR1 MNHNY, CDR2 SVGAGI (reference sequence).

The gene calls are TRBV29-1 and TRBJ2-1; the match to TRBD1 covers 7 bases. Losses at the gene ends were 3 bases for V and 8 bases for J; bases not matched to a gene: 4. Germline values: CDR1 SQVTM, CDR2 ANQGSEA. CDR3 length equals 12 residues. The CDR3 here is CSVEEGGHEQFF. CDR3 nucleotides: TGCAGCGTTGAGGAAGGGGGCCATGAGCAGTTCTTC.

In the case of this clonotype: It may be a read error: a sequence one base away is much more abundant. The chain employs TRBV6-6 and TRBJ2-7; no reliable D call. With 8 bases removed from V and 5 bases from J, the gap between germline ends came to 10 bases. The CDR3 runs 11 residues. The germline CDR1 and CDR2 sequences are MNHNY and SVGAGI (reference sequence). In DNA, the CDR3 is TGTGCCAGCGGCTGGTCGGACGAGCAGTACTTC. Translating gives CASGWSDEQYF.

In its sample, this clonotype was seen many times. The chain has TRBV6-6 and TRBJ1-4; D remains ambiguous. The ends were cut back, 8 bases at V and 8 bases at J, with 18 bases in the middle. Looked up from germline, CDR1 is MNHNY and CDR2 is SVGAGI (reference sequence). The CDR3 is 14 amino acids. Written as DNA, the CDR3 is TGTGCCAGCCACAACCAAGGTGTGGGCGAAAAACTGTTTTTT. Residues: CASHNQGVGEKLFF.

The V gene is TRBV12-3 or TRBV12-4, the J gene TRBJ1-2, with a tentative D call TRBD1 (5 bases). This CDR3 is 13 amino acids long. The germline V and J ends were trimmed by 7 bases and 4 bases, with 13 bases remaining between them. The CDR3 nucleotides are TGTGCCAGCACCGCGGGACCGAGCTATGGCTACACCTTC. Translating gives CASTAGPSYGYTF.

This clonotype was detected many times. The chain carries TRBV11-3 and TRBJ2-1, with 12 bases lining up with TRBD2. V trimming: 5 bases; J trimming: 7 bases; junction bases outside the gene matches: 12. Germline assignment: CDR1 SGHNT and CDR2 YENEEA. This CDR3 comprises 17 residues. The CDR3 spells CASSAGLAGGPVNEQFF. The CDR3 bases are TGTGCCAGCAGCGCAGGTCTAGCGGGGGGGCCGGTAAATGAGCAGTTCTTC.

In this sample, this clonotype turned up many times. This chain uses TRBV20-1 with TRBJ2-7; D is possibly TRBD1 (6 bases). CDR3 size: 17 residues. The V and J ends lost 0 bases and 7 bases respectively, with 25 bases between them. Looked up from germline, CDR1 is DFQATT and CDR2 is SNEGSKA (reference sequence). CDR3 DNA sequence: TGCAGTGCTAGAGATCCTCGGCCGGGACACGTCGCGAGGGAGCAGTACTTC. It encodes CSARDPRPGHVAREQYF.

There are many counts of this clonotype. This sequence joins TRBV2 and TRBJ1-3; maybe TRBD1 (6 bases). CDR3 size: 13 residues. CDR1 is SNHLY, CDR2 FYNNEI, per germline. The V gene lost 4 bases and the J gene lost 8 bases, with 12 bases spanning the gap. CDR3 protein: CASSGQASDTIYF. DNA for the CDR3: TGTGCCAGCAGTGGACAGGCGTCGGACACCATATATTTT.

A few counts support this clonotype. The CDR3 region is CSADKRGNEQFF. The CDR3 DNA reads TGCAGTGCTGATAAGCGAGGGAATGAGCAGTTCTTC. The chain is built from TRBV20-1 and TRBJ2-1, with D possibly matching TRBD2 (5 bases). CDR3 size: 12 residues. Per germline, CDR1 DFQATT and CDR2 SNEGSKA (reference sequence). Trimming pared 5 bases from V and 7 bases from J, leaving 12 bases between.

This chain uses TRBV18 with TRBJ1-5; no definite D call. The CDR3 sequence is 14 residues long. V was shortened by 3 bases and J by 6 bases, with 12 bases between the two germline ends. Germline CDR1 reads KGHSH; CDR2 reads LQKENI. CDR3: CASSPNNSPQPQHF. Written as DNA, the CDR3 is TGTGCCAGCTCACCGAATAACAGCCCTCAGCCCCAGCATTTT. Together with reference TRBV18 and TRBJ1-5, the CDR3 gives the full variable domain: NAGVMQNPRHLVRRRGQEARLRCSPMKGHSHVYWYRQLPEEGLKFMVYLQKENIIDESGMPKERFSAEFPKEGPSILRIQQVVRGDSAAYFCASSPNNSPQPQHFGDGTRLSIL.

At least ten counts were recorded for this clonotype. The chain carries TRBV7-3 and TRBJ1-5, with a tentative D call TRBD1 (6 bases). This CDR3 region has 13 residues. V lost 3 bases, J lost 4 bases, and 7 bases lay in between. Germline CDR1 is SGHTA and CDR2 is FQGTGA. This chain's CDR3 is CASSFDRNQPQHF. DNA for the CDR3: TGTGCCAGCAGCTTTGACAGGAATCAGCCCCAGCATTTT.

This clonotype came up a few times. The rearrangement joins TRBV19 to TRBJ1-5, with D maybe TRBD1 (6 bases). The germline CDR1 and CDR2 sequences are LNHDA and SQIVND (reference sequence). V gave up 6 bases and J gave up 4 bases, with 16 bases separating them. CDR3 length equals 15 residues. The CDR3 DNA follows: TGTGCCAGTAGCGGTAACAGGGTGGGGAATCAGCCCCAGCATTTT. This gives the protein CASSGNRVGNQPQHF. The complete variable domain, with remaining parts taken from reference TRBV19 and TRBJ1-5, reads DGGITQSPKYLFRKEGQNVTLSCEQNLNHDAMYWYRQDPGQGLRLIYYSQIVNDFQKGDIAEGYSVSREKKESFPLTVTSAQKNPTAFYLCASSGNRVGNQPQHFGDGTRLSIL.

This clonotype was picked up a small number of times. Written as DNA, the CDR3 is TGTGCCAGCAGCTCCCATAGCGGGGAAACTGAAGCTTTCTTT. Amino acid sequence: CASSSHSGETEAFF. This chain uses TRBV6-6 with TRBJ1-1; no firm D call. In germline, CDR1 is MNHNY, CDR2 SVGAGI (reference sequence). The ends were cut back, 6 bases at V and 5 bases at J, with 16 bases in the middle. This CDR3 has 14 residues.

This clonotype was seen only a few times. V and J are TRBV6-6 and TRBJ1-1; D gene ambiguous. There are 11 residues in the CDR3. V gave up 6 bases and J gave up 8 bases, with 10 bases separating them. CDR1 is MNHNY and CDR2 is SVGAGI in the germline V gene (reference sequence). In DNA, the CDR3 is TGTGCCAGCAGCATATTAGGGGAAGCTTTCTTT. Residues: CASSILGEAFF.

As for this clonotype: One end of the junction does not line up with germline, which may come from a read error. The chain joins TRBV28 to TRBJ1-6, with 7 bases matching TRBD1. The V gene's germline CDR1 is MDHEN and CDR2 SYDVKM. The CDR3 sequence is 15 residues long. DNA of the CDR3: TGTGCCAGCAGTTCGCCACAGGGGCATAATTCACCCCACCACTTT. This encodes CASSSPQGHNSPHHF. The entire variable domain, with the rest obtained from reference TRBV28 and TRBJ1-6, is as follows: DVKVTQSSRYLVKRTGEKVFLECVQDMDHENMFWYRQDPGLGLRLIYFSYDVKMKEKGDIPEGYSVSREKKERFSLILESASTNQTSMYLCASSSPQGHNSPHHFGNGTRLTVT.

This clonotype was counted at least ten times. DNA of the CDR3: TGTGCCAGCAGCTCACGTGGGACGGGCACAGATACGCAGTATTTT. Translation gives CASSSRGTGTDTQYF. The chain couples TRBV11-2 to TRBJ2-3; D is tentatively TRBD1 or TRBD2 (5 bases each). Trimming left V 4 bases short and J 1 base short, with 12 bases between. The CDR3 totals 15 residues. Looked up from germline, CDR1 is SGHAT and CDR2 is FQNNGV.

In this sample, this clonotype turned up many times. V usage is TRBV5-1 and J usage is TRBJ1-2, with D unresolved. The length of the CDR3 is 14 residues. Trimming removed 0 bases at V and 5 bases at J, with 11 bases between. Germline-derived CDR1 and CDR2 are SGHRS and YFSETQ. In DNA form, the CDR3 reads TGCGCCAGCAGCTTGGGTCAGACGGGGTATGGCTACACCTTC. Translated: CASSLGQTGYGYTF. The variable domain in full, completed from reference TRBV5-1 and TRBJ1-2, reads KAGVTQTPRYLIKTRGQQVTLSCSPISGHRSVSWYQQTPGQGLQFLFEYFSETQRNKGNFPGRFSGRQFSNSRSEMNVSTLELGDSALYLCASSLGQTGYGYTFGSGTRLTVV.

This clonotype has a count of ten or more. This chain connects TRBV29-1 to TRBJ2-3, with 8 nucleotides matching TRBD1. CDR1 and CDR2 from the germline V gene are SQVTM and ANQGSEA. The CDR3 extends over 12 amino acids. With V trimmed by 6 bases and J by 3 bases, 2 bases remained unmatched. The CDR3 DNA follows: TGCAGCGTGACAGGGGCGACAGATACGCAGTATTTT. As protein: CSVTGATDTQYF.

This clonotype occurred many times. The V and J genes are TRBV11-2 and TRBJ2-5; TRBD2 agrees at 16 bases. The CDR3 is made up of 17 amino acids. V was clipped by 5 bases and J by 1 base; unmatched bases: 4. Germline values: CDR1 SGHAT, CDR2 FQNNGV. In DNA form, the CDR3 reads TGTGCCAGCAGCCCCGGGACTAGCGGGGGGGTCCAAGAGACCCAGTACTTC. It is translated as CASSPGTSGGVQETQYF.